This T cell receptor (beta chain) was identified in a study of radiotherapy plus CTLA-4 blockade in lung cancer. This clone occurred once. Assay: immunoSEQ multiplex PCR; the TCRdb copy retains only in-frame clones and omits some. The sample yields 45,000 or so clones, roughly 88% seen once. Trimming at V came to 5 bases and at J to 0 bases, leaving 13 bases not matched to a gene. Germline assignment: CDR1 LNHDA and CDR2 SQIVND (reference sequence). This CDR3 is built from 19 residues. The sequences come from peripheral blood, collected from a patient treated with radiotherapy plus ipilimumab. V and J are TRBV19 and TRBJ2-1, with 10 bases matching TRBD2. The TCR sequence derives from a human donor with non-small cell lung cancer whose response to radiotherapy plus ipilimumab could not be evaluated. CDR3 sequence: CASSLSGLAISSSYNEQFF. CDR3 DNA sequence: TGTGCCAGTAGTTTATCGGGACTAGCGATCTCGAGCTCCTACAATGAGCAGTTCTTC.